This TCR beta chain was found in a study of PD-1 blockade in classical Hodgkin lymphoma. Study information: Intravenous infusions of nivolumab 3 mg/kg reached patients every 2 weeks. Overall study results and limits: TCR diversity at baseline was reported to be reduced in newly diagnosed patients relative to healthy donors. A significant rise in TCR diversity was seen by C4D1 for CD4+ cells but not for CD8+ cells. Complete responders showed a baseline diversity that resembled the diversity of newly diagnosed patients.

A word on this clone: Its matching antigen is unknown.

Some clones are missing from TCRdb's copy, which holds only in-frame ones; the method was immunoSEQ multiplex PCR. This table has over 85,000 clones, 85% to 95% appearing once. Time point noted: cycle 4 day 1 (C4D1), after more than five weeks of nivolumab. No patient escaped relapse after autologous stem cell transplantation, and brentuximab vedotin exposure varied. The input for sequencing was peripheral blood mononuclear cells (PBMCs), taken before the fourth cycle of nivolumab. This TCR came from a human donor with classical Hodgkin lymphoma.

CDR3 loop: CASSLASGTVSDTQYF. CDR3 DNA: TGCGCCAGCAGCTTGGCCTCCGGGACAGTATCAGATACGCAGTATTTT. This sequence joins TRBV5-1 and TRBJ2-3; 7 bases map to TRBD1. The germline CDR1 and CDR2 sequences are SGHRS and YFSETQ. V gave up 0 bases and J gave up 4 bases; unmatched junction bases: 8. The CDR3 has 16 residues.